The 12 T cell receptor beta chains presented below share a single source sample, sequenced in a study of T cell responses to AZD1222 COVID-19 vaccine. Clones were sequenced by immunoSEQ multiplex PCR, and TCRdb holds only the in-frame ones, with some missing. The sample records about 130,000 clones, 93% being singletons. This specimen consisted of peripheral blood, obtained on day 0 of AZD1222 vaccination. The receptors shown here come from an adult in good health.

The genes are TRBV9 and TRBJ1-1, with 10 bases identical to TRBD1. Germline CDR1 and CDR2: SGDLS and YYNGEE. The CDR3 totals 15 residues. J lost 4 bases, V lost 0 bases, and 3 bases had no gene match. CDR3 residues: CASSVAGQGGTEAFF. The CDR3 nucleotides are TGTGCCAGCAGCGTAGCCGGACAGGGGGGCACTGAAGCTTTCTTT. Looking up the rest from reference TRBV9 and TRBJ1-1 gives the full variable domain: DSGVTQTPKHLITATGQRVTLRCSPRSGDLSVYWYQQSLDQGLQFLIQYYNGEERAKGNILERFSAQQFPDLHSELNLSSLELGDSALYFCASSVAGQGGTEAFFGQGTRLTVV.

The V gene is TRBV5-1, the J gene TRBJ2-5; 8 nucleotides match TRBD2. The V gene end was trimmed by 3 bases and the J gene end by 5 bases; junction bases not matched to a gene: 3. CDR1 is SGHRS, CDR2 YFSETQ, per germline. The CDR3 extends over 13 amino acids. CDR3 residues: CASSWGLDETQYF. CDR3 sequence (DNA): TGCGCCAGCAGCTGGGGACTAGATGAGACCCAGTACTTC.

The chain combines TRBV7-8 with TRBJ2-1; the D gene is possibly TRBD2 (7 bases). Trimming took off 0 bases at V and 6 bases at J, with 12 bases between the two ends. Germline V gene sequence: CDR1 SGHVS, CDR2 FQNEAQ. This CDR3 has 15 residues. The DNA of the CDR3 is TGTGCCAGCAGCTTAGCGGGGGGGCCTGCCAATGAGCAGTTCTTC. This translates into CASSLAGGPANEQFF.

In its sample, this clone was seen once. The rearrangement links TRBV27 to TRBJ2-1, with D possibly matching TRBD2 (6 bases). Trimming shortened V by 2 bases and J by 1 base, and 9 bases separated the two germline ends. CDR1 and CDR2 from the germline V gene are MNHEY and SMNVEV (reference sequence). The CDR3 runs 15 residues. The CDR3 DNA follows: TGTGCCAGCAGTTTAAAACTAGCATCCTACAATGAGCAGTTCTTC. Its translation is CASSLKLASYNEQFF.

V usage is TRBV15 and J usage is TRBJ2-4; D is possibly TRBD1 or TRBD2 (5 bases each). With 5 bases removed from V and 3 bases from J, the gap between germline ends came to 26 bases. The CDR3 is 19 residues long. CDR1 LNHNV and CDR2 YYDKDF come from the germline V gene (reference sequence). This chain's CDR3 is CATSLWLNSREPVKNIQYF. The CDR3 nucleotides are TGTGCCACCAGCCTATGGCTGAATTCCAGGGAGCCTGTCAAAAACATTCAGTACTTC.

V is TRBV5-1 and J is TRBJ2-3; D is unresolved. This CDR3 is built from 12 residues. With 4 bases removed from V and 4 bases from J, the gap between germline ends came to 7 bases. The V gene's germline CDR1 is SGHRS and CDR2 YFSETQ. The CDR3 bases are TGCGCCAGCAGCAGATTTTCAGATACGCAGTATTTT. This encodes CASSRFSDTQYF.

The chain combines TRBV10-2 with TRBJ1-1, with 7 bases matching TRBD1. The germline gives CDR1 WSHSY, CDR2 SAAADI. This CDR3 has 14 residues. Trimming took 0 bases from V and 5 from J; bases not matched to a gene: 3. The CDR3 loop is CASSESTGKTEAFF. The CDR3 DNA reads TGCGCCAGCAGTGAGTCGACAGGGAAAACTGAAGCTTTCTTT.

This clone turned up a few times. The chain recombines TRBV18 with TRBJ1-5, with D perhaps TRBD1 (6 bases). Germline V gene sequence: CDR1 KGHSH, CDR2 LQKENI. This CDR3 region has 15 residues. Trimming left V 3 bases short and J 8 bases short, with 17 bases between. CDR3 sequence (DNA): TGTGCCAGCTCACCCAGCGGGGGCGGTTTTGAGCCCCAGCATTTT. Translation: CASSPSGGGFEPQHF.

The gene calls are TRBV3-1 (or the pseudogene TRBV3-2) and TRBJ2-5, with D possibly matching TRBD2 (5 bases). Germline V lookup: CDR1 LGHDT, CDR2 YNNKEL (reference sequence). CDR3 length: 15 residues. V lost 2 bases and J 2 bases, leaving 12 bases between the germline ends. CDR3 in DNA: TGTGCCAGCAGCCAATCTCTAGCACGTCAAGAGACCCAGTACTTC. Amino acid sequence: CASSQSLARQETQYF.

V is TRBV11-3 and J is TRBJ2-7; a possible D gene is TRBD2 (7 bases). Germline CDR1 and CDR2: SGHNT and YENEEA. This CDR3 has 15 amino acids. V was pared by 4 bases and J by 5 bases, with 18 bases between. CDR3 in DNA: TGTGCCAGCAGCTCGCCCCAGAGGGGGGGAGACGAGCAGTACTTC. This translates into CASSSPQRGGDEQYF.

The rearrangement joins TRBV7-8 to TRBJ1-3; the D is unclear. Germline CDR1 reads SGHVS; CDR2 reads FQNEAQ. The V end lost 5 bases, the J end lost 0 bases, and 11 bases lay between the germline ends. The CDR3 length is 15 residues. This CDR3 is CASSLGGNSGNTIYF. The DNA of the CDR3 is TGTGCCAGCAGCCTCGGAGGGAACTCTGGAAACACCATATATTTT.

The chain uses TRBV12-3 or TRBV12-4 and TRBJ1-1; TRBD1 is a possible D gene (5 bases). CDR3 length: 12 amino acids. The germline V and J ends were trimmed by 5 bases and 11 bases, with 15 bases remaining between them. CDR3 nucleotide sequence: TGTGCCAGCAGTCCAGGGATTACGTCTGCTTTCTTT. It specifies CASSPGITSAFF.